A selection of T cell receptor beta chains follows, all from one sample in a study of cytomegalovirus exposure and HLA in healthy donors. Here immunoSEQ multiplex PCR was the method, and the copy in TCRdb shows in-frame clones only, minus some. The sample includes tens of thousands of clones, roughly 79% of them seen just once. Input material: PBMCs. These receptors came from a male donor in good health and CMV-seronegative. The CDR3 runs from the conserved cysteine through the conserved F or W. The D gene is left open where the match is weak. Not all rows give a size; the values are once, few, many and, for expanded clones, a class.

CASSLDLAGGATQYF	TGCGCCAGCAGCTTGGATCTAGCGGGGGGGGCCACGCAGTATTTT	TRBD2	TRBJ2-3	TRBV5-1	NA	15
CACLAGENEQFF	TGTGCCTGTTTAGCGGGGGAGAATGAGCAGTTCTTC	TRBD2	TRBJ2-1	TRBV6-5	NA	12
CASSESLAGTGELFF	TGCGCCAGCAGTGAGTCCCTAGCGGGCACCGGGGAGCTGTTTTTT	TRBD2	TRBJ2-2	TRBV10-1	NA	15
CASSQAYNRDRAGYTF	TGCGCCAGCAGCCAGGCGTACAACCGGGACAGGGCGGGCTACACCTTC	TRBD1	TRBJ1-2	TRBV5-1	NA	16
CASSTTGANSPLHF	TGTGCCAGCAGCACCACAGGTGCTAATTCACCCCTCCACTTT	NA	TRBJ1-6	TRBV9	NA	14
CASSQDSSSGANVLTF	TGCGCCAGCAGCCAAGATTCGAGCTCTGGGGCCAACGTCCTGACTTTC	NA	TRBJ2-6	TRBV5-5	NA	16
CASSRGQGYEQYF	TGTGCCAGCAGTCGGGGACAGGGCTACGAGCAGTACTTC	TRBD1	TRBJ2-7	TRBV6-5	NA	13
CASSFFVSAGGGQETQYF	TGTGCCAGCAGCTTCTTTGTTTCCGCGGGGGGAGGGCAAGAGACCCAGTACTTC	TRBD2	TRBJ2-5	TRBV7-2	NA	18
CASSLGGSNTGELFF	TGTGCCAGCAGTTTGGGCGGGTCGAACACCGGGGAGCTGTTTTTT	NA	TRBJ2-2	TRBV28	NA	15
CASYDIQGARNEQFF	TGTGCCAGCTACGACATACAGGGGGCAAGGAATGAGCAGTTCTTC	TRBD1	TRBJ2-1	TRBV27	NA	15
CASSLSGTASNQPQHF	TGCGCCAGCAGCCTTTCCGGGACAGCTAGCAATCAGCCCCAGCATTTT	TRBD1	TRBJ1-5	TRBV4-1	NA	16
CASTQVGTGNTEAFF	TGTGCCAGCACTCAAGTAGGGACAGGGAACACTGAAGCTTTCTTT	TRBD1	TRBJ1-1	TRBV6-5	few	15
CASSLDRLANYGYTF	TGTGCCAGCAGCTTAGACAGGCTAGCTAACTATGGCTACACCTTC	NA	TRBJ1-2	TRBV7-8	once	15
CASSPKQNTGELFF	TGTGCCAGCTCACCCAAGCAAAACACCGGGGAGCTGTTTTTT	NA	TRBJ2-2	TRBV18	NA	14
CASRSASSGGYNEQFF	TGTGCCAGCAGATCCGCATCTAGCGGGGGGTACAATGAGCAGTTCTTC	TRBD2	TRBJ2-1	TRBV7-2	NA	16
CASSLTDRANEKLFF	TGTGCCAGCAGCTTAACCGACAGGGCTAATGAAAAACTGTTTTTT	TRBD1	TRBJ1-4	TRBV7-6	NA	15
CASSFLFTLYGYTF	TGTGCCAGCAGTTTCCTTTTTACATTGTACGGCTACACCTTC	NA	TRBJ1-2	TRBV28	NA	14
CASSYGGARVTGELFF	TGTGCCAGCAGTTACGGAGGGGCGCGGGTAACCGGGGAGCTGTTTTTT	NA	TRBJ2-2	TRBV6-5	NA	16
CAWSASTGATEKLFF	TGTGCCTGGAGTGCATCGACAGGGGCAACGGAAAAACTGTTTTTT	TRBD1	TRBJ1-4	TRBV30	NA	15
CASSPRDSIPETQYF	TGTGCCAGCAGTCCACGGGACAGTATCCCAGAGACCCAGTACTTC	TRBD1	TRBJ2-5	TRBV28	NA	15
CASSPVRFRYSMNTEAFF	TGTGCCAGCAGTCCGGTCCGATTCCGATATTCCATGAACACTGAAGCTTTCTTT	NA	TRBJ1-1	TRBV28	few	18
CAWNPEGRGTEAFF	TGTGCCTGGAACCCCGAGGGGAGGGGCACTGAAGCTTTCTTT	NA	TRBJ1-1	TRBV30	NA	14
CSVEGYGGTDTQYF	TGCAGCGTTGAAGGGTACGGAGGTACAGATACGCAGTATTTT	NA	TRBJ2-3	TRBV29-1	NA	14
CASSSGQGPTYEQYF	TGCGCCAGCAGCTCGGGACAGGGCCCAACCTACGAGCAGTACTTC	TRBD1	TRBJ2-7	TRBV5-1	NA	15
CSVGTGDGELFF	TGCAGCGTTGGGACAGGCGACGGGGAGCTGTTTTTT	TRBD1	TRBJ2-2	TRBV29-1	NA	12
CASRTGISRQPQHF	TGTGCCAGCAGGACAGGGATTAGCAGACAGCCCCAGCATTTT	TRBD1	TRBJ1-5	TRBV2	once	14
CASTLAEETQYF	TGTGCCAGCACATTAGCGGAGGAGACCCAGTACTTC	NA	TRBJ2-5	TRBV7-9	once	12
CSGIDRANTIYF	TGCAGCGGGATCGACAGGGCGAACACCATATATTTT	TRBD1	TRBJ1-3	TRBV29-1	NA	12
CASSSYGQVNTEAFF	TGTGCCAGCAGTTCGTATGGACAGGTAAACACTGAAGCTTTCTTT	TRBD1	TRBJ1-1	TRBV28	NA	15
CASSLASGITGNTIYF	TGTGCCAGCAGCTTAGCGAGCGGGATTACAGGAAACACCATATATTTT	NA	TRBJ1-3	TRBV7-2	NA	16
CASSAGQGYTGELFF	TGCGCCAGCAGCGCGGGACAGGGGTACACCGGGGAGCTGTTTTTT	TRBD1	TRBJ2-2	TRBV5-1	NA	15
CASTRRGSYEQYF	TGCGCCAGCACTCGCAGGGGCAGCTACGAGCAGTACTTC	NA	TRBJ2-7	TRBV5-1	NA	13
CASSSRQGAVSYNEQFF	TGTGCCAGCAGTAGCAGACAGGGGGCTGTCTCCTACAATGAGCAGTTCTTC	TRBD1	TRBJ2-1	TRBV28	NA	17
CASSPTIGNTIYF	TGTGCCAGCAGTCCGACAATCGGAAACACCATATATTTT	NA	TRBJ1-3	TRBV7-2	NA	13
CASSSGQGAGSGGGYTF	TGTGCCAGCAGCTCAGGACAGGGGGCTGGATCGGGTGGTGGCTACACCTTC	TRBD1	TRBJ1-2	TRBV5-4	NA	17
CASSQLEQGVGGYTF	TGCGCCAGCAGCCAACTCGAACAGGGAGTTGGTGGCTACACCTTC	NA	TRBJ1-2	TRBV4-3	NA	15
CASSGTRNTGELFF	TGCGCCAGCAGTGGGACACGGAACACCGGGGAGCTGTTTTTT	NA	TRBJ2-2	TRBV10-1	NA	14
CASSQATSGRATYEQYF	TGTGCCAGCAGCCAAGCGACTAGCGGGCGGGCGACCTACGAGCAGTACTTC	TRBD2	TRBJ2-7	TRBV14	NA	17
CASSSVGGETQYF	TGTGCCAGCAGCTCAGTTGGAGGAGAGACCCAGTACTTC	NA	TRBJ2-5	TRBV5-4	NA	13
CASRTTSGWTGELFF	TGTGCCAGCAGGACGACTAGCGGGTGGACCGGGGAGCTGTTTTTT	TRBD2	TRBJ2-2	TRBV28	NA	15
CASSLTRMDRAGKVRTEAFF	TGTGCCAGCAGCTTGACCCGGATGGACAGGGCAGGTAAAGTTCGCACTGAAGCTTTCTTT	TRBD1	TRBJ1-1	TRBV5-4	NA	20
CASSYSAGELYEQYF	TGTGCCAGCAGTTACTCGGCCGGGGAACTCTACGAGCAGTACTTC	NA	TRBJ2-7	TRBV6-5	few	15
CASSLGLRSGEQFF	TGTGCCAGCAGCTTGGGACTACGGTCCGGTGAGCAGTTCTTC	NA	TRBJ2-1	TRBV5-6	NA	14
CASSQDYGGRAEDTQYF	TGCGCCAGCAGCCAAGATTATGGCGGGAGGGCAGAAGATACGCAGTATTTT	TRBD2	TRBJ2-3	TRBV4-3	NA	17
CASSYWDSSNTEAFF	TGTGCCAGCAGTTATTGGGACAGCTCGAACACTGAAGCTTTCTTT	TRBD1	TRBJ1-1	TRBV6-5	NA	15
CASSLPDRVGNQPQHF	TGTGCCAGCAGTTTACCTGACAGGGTAGGGAATCAGCCCCAGCATTTT	TRBD1	TRBJ1-5	TRBV28	NA	16
CASSDSRPGVDQYF	TGTGCCAGCTCAGATTCGAGACCCGGGGTGGACCAGTACTTC	NA	TRBJ2-5	TRBV18	NA	14
CSAGNSYEQYF	TGCAGCGCCGGGAACTCCTACGAGCAGTACTTC	NA	TRBJ2-7	TRBV29-1	NA	11
CSAHNRGGQHF	TGCAGTGCCCACAACCGAGGGGGCCAGCATTTT	NA	TRBJ1-5	TRBV20-1	NA	11
CASSDSPGSIRGGYTF	TGTGCCAGCAGTGACTCCCCCGGATCAATAAGGGGTGGCTACACCTTC	NA	TRBJ1-2	TRBV6-4	NA	16
CASSPRGGIQETQYF	TGTGCCAGCAGCCCACGCGGGGGGATCCAAGAGACCCAGTACTTC	TRBD2	TRBJ2-5	TRBV7-9	once	15
CASSARPGKGTEAFF	TGTGCCAGCAGCGCGCGTCCAGGGAAGGGCACTGAAGCTTTCTTT	NA	TRBJ1-1	TRBV7-2	few	15
CASSRTQVQNTEAFF	TGTGCCAGCAGCCGCACACAGGTGCAGAACACTGAAGCTTTCTTT	NA	TRBJ1-1	TRBV7-2	NA	15
CASSSGVGIQYF	TGTGCCAGCAGCTCAGGGGTTGGCATTCAGTACTTC	NA	TRBJ2-4	TRBV6-6	NA	12
CASSPFGQVGTEAFF	TGTGCCAGCAGCCCATTCGGACAGGTTGGGACTGAAGCTTTCTTT	TRBD1	TRBJ1-1	TRBV7-2	NA	15